This TCR beta chain was documented in a study of cytomegalovirus exposure and HLA in healthy donors. In germline, CDR1 is SGHVS, CDR2 FQNEAQ. The V end lost 4 bases, the J end lost 4 bases, and 10 bases lay between the germline ends. The CDR3 is 13 residues long. As for this clone: Its target is not known.

Study results and caveats: Testing in vitro showed three CMV-associated chains specific for CMV antigens. The study recorded over 150 TCR beta chains that were cytomegalovirus-associated. Some highly shared sequence variants likely arose as a pipeline artifact.

Use of 60 Vbeta and 13 Jbeta primers characterized the PCR. Sequencing used immunoSEQ multiplex PCR; TCRdb keeps in-frame clones, though not all of them. The sample includes 170,000 or so clones, 84% of them seen just once. The sequence came from a boy aged 2 to 10 in good health and CMV-seronegative. V and J are TRBV7-8 and TRBJ1-2; a weak D match, TRBD1 (6 bases). Sequencing input: PBMCs. The CDR3 spells CASSYRAGYGYTF. CDR3 DNA sequence: TGTGCCAGCAGCTACAGGGCTGGCTATGGCTACACCTTC. Together with reference TRBV7-8 and TRBJ1-2, the CDR3 gives the full variable domain: GAGVSQSPRYKVAKRGQDVALRCDPISGHVSLFWYQQALGQGPEFLTYFQNEAQLDKSGLPSDRFFAERPEGSVSTLKIQRTQQEDSAVYLCASSYRAGYGYTFGSGTRLTVV.